Listed below are T cell receptor beta chains from one sample, sequenced in a study of blood T cell repertoires in COVID-19. The method was immunoSEQ multiplex PCR; TCRdb's version includes in-frame clones alone and lacks a portion of them. The sample contains roughly 80,000 clones, 70% to 90% of which appear only once. The sequenced sample consisted of peripheral blood. Source of these receptors: an elderly woman with active or convalescent COVID-19. Each CDR3 is given without its conserved first and last residue. The order of the fields is J gene, V gene, CDR3 protein.

J gene: TRBJ1-5
V gene: TRBV24-1
CDR3 protein: ATSGRSGGNQPQH

J gene: TRBJ1-2
V gene: TRBV30
CDR3 protein: AWSIDRGDGYT

J gene: TRBJ2-7
V gene: TRBV27
CDR3 protein: ASSSLGTNYEQY

J gene: TRBJ1-1
V gene: TRBV18
CDR3 protein: ASSPIGGAEAF

J gene: TRBJ2-7
V gene: TRBV4-3
CDR3 protein: ASSQGSGGTYEQY

J gene: TRBJ2-3
V gene: TRBV19
CDR3 protein: ASTLPYADTQY

J gene: TRBJ2-5
V gene: TRBV6-5
CDR3 protein: ASRLTPQGAETQY

J gene: TRBJ2-4
V gene: TRBV28
CDR3 protein: ASSPSSGRLAKNIQY

J gene: TRBJ1-4
V gene: TRBV4-1
CDR3 protein: ASSQVGLPNEKLF

J gene: TRBJ1-2
V gene: TRBV6-6
CDR3 protein: ASSRTNQGAIFDGYT

J gene: TRBJ1-4
V gene: TRBV7-9
CDR3 protein: ASRRTAGQEKLF

J gene: TRBJ1-1
V gene: TRBV4-1
CDR3 protein: ASSQITGGYTEAF

J gene: TRBJ1-4
V gene: TRBV6-5
CDR3 protein: ASRTGGWGEKLF

J gene: TRBJ2-3
V gene: TRBV11-2
CDR3 protein: ASSLWGQFLGGPDTQY

J gene: TRBJ2-3
V gene: TRBV9
CDR3 protein: ASSAGWVGSTDTQY

J gene: TRBJ2-2
V gene: TRBV5-1
CDR3 protein: ASSSWTGGNTGELF

J gene: TRBJ2-7
V gene: TRBV28
CDR3 protein: ASSLTGKVNYEQY

J gene: TRBJ2-7
V gene: TRBV5-1
CDR3 protein: ASSLAGTLSYEQY

J gene: TRBJ1-6
V gene: TRBV7-9
CDR3 protein: ASSFGTDPPLH

J gene: TRBJ1-2
V gene: TRBV12-3/TRBV12-4
CDR3 protein: ATGTGLNYGYT

J gene: TRBJ1-5
V gene: TRBV6-4
CDR3 protein: ASSERTVRQPQH

J gene: TRBJ2-2
V gene: TRBV7-9
CDR3 protein: ASSLVQGAGELF

J gene: TRBJ2-1
V gene: TRBV2
CDR3 protein: ASSEGGSSGRNEQF

J gene: TRBJ2-7
V gene: TRBV5-1
CDR3 protein: ASSLQGYEQY

J gene: TRBJ1-5
V gene: TRBV7-2
CDR3 protein: ASSGQGAQPQH

J gene: TRBJ2-4
V gene: TRBV4-2
CDR3 protein: ASSQDIGTSGGAAKNIQY

J gene: TRBJ1-4
V gene: TRBV7-9
CDR3 protein: ASSLDTAGGKLF

J gene: TRBJ2-3
V gene: TRBV24-1
CDR3 protein: ATSIKGASTDTQY

J gene: TRBJ1-4
V gene: TRBV4-1
CDR3 protein: ASSQTGVGKLF

J gene: TRBJ1-1
V gene: TRBV19
CDR3 protein: ASSIGGQNTEAF

J gene: TRBJ1-3
V gene: TRBV6-2/TRBV6-3
CDR3 protein: ASSPPDRISGNTIY

J gene: TRBJ2-3
V gene: TRBV5-4
CDR3 protein: ASSLKLAGGTDTQY

J gene: TRBJ2-2
V gene: TRBV18
CDR3 protein: ASSPQAGGELF

J gene: TRBJ1-5
V gene: TRBV6-1
CDR3 protein: ASSAILDRGFRNQPQH

J gene: TRBJ2-3
V gene: TRBV5-4
CDR3 protein: ASSPFSGGAPDTQY

J gene: TRBJ2-3
V gene: TRBV18
CDR3 protein: ASSPKRELSTDTQY

J gene: TRBJ1-5
V gene: TRBV30
CDR3 protein: AWSKGRGEGNQPQH

J gene: TRBJ1-2
V gene: TRBV7-2
CDR3 protein: ASRLQGGAYGYT

J gene: TRBJ1-5
V gene: TRBV18
CDR3 protein: ASSPGLHSNQPQH

J gene: TRBJ2-5
V gene: TRBV9
CDR3 protein: ASSPVASGGALGETQY

J gene: TRBJ1-3
V gene: TRBV4-3
CDR3 protein: ASSPTLLSPGTGNTIY

J gene: TRBJ2-3
V gene: TRBV7-2
CDR3 protein: ASSLGSGRTDTQY

J gene: TRBJ1-6
V gene: TRBV6-4
CDR3 protein: ASQDRGRVRYNSPLH

J gene: TRBJ2-5
V gene: TRBV19
CDR3 protein: ASSIGQGVRETQY

J gene: TRBJ2-1
V gene: TRBV6-5
CDR3 protein: ASSYSGGRYNEQF

J gene: TRBJ1-1
V gene: TRBV10-3
CDR3 protein: AISESRDRQLKNTEAF

J gene: TRBJ1-3
V gene: TRBV18
CDR3 protein: ASSPEDTIY

J gene: TRBJ2-1
V gene: TRBV18
CDR3 protein: ASSPRLAAGNEQF

J gene: TRBJ2-1
V gene: TRBV6-2/TRBV6-3
CDR3 protein: ASSFLAGQNNEQF

J gene: TRBJ2-3
V gene: TRBV14
CDR3 protein: ASSRGLAGLTDTQY

J gene: TRBJ2-1
V gene: TRBV7-9
CDR3 protein: ASSLAAIAGDNEQF